The clone carrying this TCR beta chain was seen repeatedly, ten times or more. Its specificity is unknown. This sample was taken from a study of human T cells and chemical hapten exposure. Study-wide points: Expanded TCRs formed significantly more large CDR3 similarity clusters than controls. There was no change with DPC sensitization in TCRs above 1 in 1000 frequency.

CDR3 size: 14 residues. Germline V gene data show CDR1 as SGHRS and CDR2 as YFSETQ. Trimming took 4 bases from V and 2 from J, leaving 13 bases between them. For the library, individual cDNA molecules each received unique molecular identifiers. TCRdb fed the RACE reads into MiXCR, producing one record per CDR3 protein. The repertoire consists of roughly 69,000 distinct CDR3 sequences, with approximately 10% occurring once and the leading ten covering about 6.6%. As for time point: patch test 2, 6 weeks after DPC sensitization. Treatment meaning: therapeutic diphenylcyclopropenone sensitization with weekly scalp DPC.

Material: whole blood, obtained in connection with sensitization to the hapten diphenylcyclopropenone (DPC). The gene calls are TRBV5-1 and TRBJ2-7; D gene ambiguous. This clonotype originated in a woman in her 50s with alopecia areata. Some clones in this sample may be carry-over from other donors' samples. This CDR3 is CASSGDVSTYEQYF. In DNA form, the CDR3 reads TGCGCCAGCAGCGGGGATGTGAGTACCTACGAGCAGTACTTC.